Sequencing of this TCR beta chain was carried out in a study of blood T cells in healthy people across ages. This CDR3 is built from 15 residues. Per the germline V gene, CDR1 is MNHEY and CDR2 is SVGAGI. V was clipped by 8 bases and J by 2 bases; unmatched bases: 7. Then a second PCR, running roughly 7 to 12 cycles, was carried out with a sample-barcoded 5' primer and a J-beta primer mix. One entry per CDR3 protein results from TCRdb running MiXCR on the 5' RACE reads. Altogether about 2 million distinct CDR3 sequences are present, roughly 50% being singletons, with the ten largest covering around 2.1%.

The origin of this receptor is a woman aged 40 to 50 in good health. The chain uses TRBV6-5 and TRBJ2-1; 9 nucleotides align to TRBD2. The sequencing input was blood. This CDR3 is CASASGARAYNEQFF. The CDR3 coding sequence is TGTGCCAGCGCTAGCGGGGCCAGGGCCTACAATGAGCAGTTCTTC.